This T cell receptor (beta chain) was sequenced in a study of cytomegalovirus exposure and HLA in healthy donors. All the people who gave samples were healthy bone marrow donors. CDR3 length: 16 residues. J was trimmed by 4 bases and V by 1 base; bases with no gene match: 3. Germline V lookup: CDR1 SGHTA, CDR2 FQGTGA. The study's findings and limits: In a later analysis, several top co-occurrence clusters appeared linked to parvovirus B19, influenza, CMV and Epstein-Barr virus. As a later analysis revealed, most CMV-associated TCR beta chains appeared HLA-restricted. Segments of the TCR beta V type were, in most cases, productive about 87% or about 30% of the time in an earlier analysis.

Amplification used 60 Vbeta primers and 13 Jbeta primers. Repertoires were generated with immunoSEQ multiplex PCR, while TCRdb's copy carries only in-frame clones and drops some. This table lists roughly 190,000 clones. On this clone itself: Its antigen is not identified.

Sequences were obtained from PBMCs. The origin of this receptor is a man under 40 in good health and CMV-seronegative. This chain connects TRBV7-3 to TRBJ2-1; 11 bases are a match to TRBD1. This chain's CDR3 is CASSLNGQGAYNEQFF. CDR3 in DNA: TGTGCCAGCAGCTTAAACGGACAGGGGGCGTACAATGAGCAGTTCTTC.